This is a list of T cell receptor beta chains from one sample in a study of blood T cells in healthy people across ages. TCRdb redid the calling of the 5' RACE reads with MiXCR, one entry per CDR3 protein. The sample contains about a million distinct CDR3 sequences, 51% of which appear only once. Sequences were obtained from blood. These receptors all stem from a woman aged 60-70 years in good health. Each CDR3 is given with its conserved first and last residue. D genes are given only for firm matches. Clone size, where shown, is once, few, many, or a class for clones that have expanded.

clone_size: few; d_call: .; j_call: TRBJ2-3; v_call: TRBV3-1; cdr3_nt: TGTGCCAGCAGCCAAGTTCTAGGGGCAGATACGCAGTATTTT; cdr3_aa: CASSQVLGADTQYF
clone_size: .; d_call: TRBD2; j_call: TRBJ2-5; v_call: TRBV29-1; cdr3_nt: TGCAGCGTTGAATGGGGGACTAGCGTTGAGCAGTACTTC; cdr3_aa: CSVEWGTSVEQYF
clone_size: .; d_call: .; j_call: TRBJ2-1; v_call: TRBV12-3/TRBV12-4; cdr3_nt: TGTGCCAGCAGTTTATCAGGTACTGAGCAGTTCTTC; cdr3_aa: CASSLSGTEQFF
clone_size: .; d_call: .; j_call: TRBJ2-5; v_call: TRBV4-3; cdr3_nt: TGCGCCAGCAGCCAAGTCAAGGGGCGCGAGGAGACCCAGTACTTC; cdr3_aa: CASSQVKGREETQYF
clone_size: few; d_call: TRBD1; j_call: TRBJ2-7; v_call: TRBV20-1; cdr3_nt: TGCAGTGCCGGGATGGGACAGGGGGCCTACGAGCAGTACTTC; cdr3_aa: CSAGMGQGAYEQYF
clone_size: .; d_call: TRBD1; j_call: TRBJ2-5; v_call: TRBV9; cdr3_nt: TGTGCCAGCAGCGCTTGGGACAGCTACAATGAGCAGTACTTC; cdr3_aa: CASSAWDSYNEQYF
clone_size: .; d_call: TRBD1; j_call: TRBJ2-5; v_call: TRBV2; cdr3_nt: TGTGCCAGGAGATCAGACAGGGAAGAGACCCAGTACTTC; cdr3_aa: CARRSDREETQYF
clone_size: .; d_call: TRBD1; j_call: TRBJ1-6; v_call: TRBV28; cdr3_nt: TGTGCCAGCAGCCGGGACAGAGCATATAATTCACCCCTCCACTTT; cdr3_aa: CASSRDRAYNSPLHF
clone_size: .; d_call: .; j_call: TRBJ2-7; v_call: TRBV14; cdr3_nt: TGTGCCAGCAACCAACAGGGTACGGCCTACGAGCAGTACTTC; cdr3_aa: CASNQQGTAYEQYF
clone_size: many; d_call: TRBD2; j_call: TRBJ2-1; v_call: TRBV20-1; cdr3_nt: TGCAGTGCCATCGGACTAGCAGTCAATGAGCAGTTCTTC; cdr3_aa: CSAIGLAVNEQFF
clone_size: .; d_call: TRBD2; j_call: TRBJ2-7; v_call: TRBV20-1; cdr3_nt: TGCAGTGCTAGAGTTGGGACTAGGACCTCCTACGAGCAGTACTTC; cdr3_aa: CSARVGTRTSYEQYF
clone_size: .; d_call: TRBD2; j_call: TRBJ2-7; v_call: TRBV3-1; cdr3_nt: TGTGCCAGCAGCCAACAGGGGACTAGCGTAAGGGAGCAGTACTTC; cdr3_aa: CASSQQGTSVREQYF
clone_size: .; d_call: .; j_call: TRBJ2-2; v_call: TRBV29-1; cdr3_nt: TGCAGCGGTGGGACACAAACCGGGGAGCTGTTTTTT; cdr3_aa: CSGGTQTGELFF
clone_size: few; d_call: .; j_call: TRBJ2-3; v_call: TRBV4-1; cdr3_nt: TGCGCCAGCAGCCAAGACGACTCGACCACAGATACGCAGTATTTT; cdr3_aa: CASSQDDSTTDTQYF
clone_size: .; d_call: .; j_call: TRBJ2-7; v_call: TRBV2; cdr3_nt: TGTGCCAGCAGTGGCAGCCCCTACGAGCAGTACTTC; cdr3_aa: CASSGSPYEQYF
clone_size: .; d_call: TRBD2; j_call: TRBJ2-1; v_call: TRBV18; cdr3_nt: TGTGCCAGCTCACCCCCGACTAGCGGGAGATTCGATGAGCAGTTCTTC; cdr3_aa: CASSPPTSGRFDEQFF
clone_size: .; d_call: .; j_call: TRBJ2-3; v_call: TRBV27; cdr3_nt: TGTGCCAGCAGTTTTATAGGGTTTGATTCCACAGATACGCAGTATTTT; cdr3_aa: CASSFIGFDSTDTQYF
clone_size: .; d_call: .; j_call: TRBJ2-7; v_call: TRBV7-2; cdr3_nt: TGTGCCAGCAGCTTAGTTAAGTGGGGGCAGTACTTC; cdr3_aa: CASSLVKWGQYF
clone_size: once; d_call: TRBD1; j_call: TRBJ1-5; v_call: TRBV7-2; cdr3_nt: TGTGCCAGCACCCTGGACAGGGTTCGTGGTCAGCCCCAGCATTTT; cdr3_aa: CASTLDRVRGQPQHF
clone_size: .; d_call: .; j_call: TRBJ2-5; v_call: TRBV2; cdr3_nt: TGTGCCAGCAGTGATTCGCGGACGGGACCAGAGACCCAGTACTTC; cdr3_aa: CASSDSRTGPETQYF
clone_size: .; d_call: .; j_call: TRBJ2-1; v_call: TRBV29-1; cdr3_nt: TGCAGCGTTGATAGGGGCAATGAGCAGTTCTTC; cdr3_aa: CSVDRGNEQFF
clone_size: few; d_call: .; j_call: TRBJ2-7; v_call: TRBV4-2; cdr3_nt: TGTGCCAGCAGCCAGGGGGATAACTCCGAGCAGTACTTC; cdr3_aa: CASSQGDNSEQYF
clone_size: .; d_call: .; j_call: TRBJ2-5; v_call: TRBV4-2; cdr3_nt: TGTGCCAGCAGCCAAGGGGAGCAAGAGACCCAGTACTTC; cdr3_aa: CASSQGEQETQYF
clone_size: .; d_call: .; j_call: TRBJ1-2; v_call: TRBV3-1; cdr3_nt: TGTGCCAGCAGCCACGTAACCTATGGCTACACCTTC; cdr3_aa: CASSHVTYGYTF
clone_size: .; d_call: TRBD2; j_call: TRBJ2-1; v_call: TRBV4-1; cdr3_nt: TGCGCCAGCAGCCAAGGACTAGCGGGAGTGGTTAGCAATGAGCAGTTCTTC; cdr3_aa: CASSQGLAGVVSNEQFF
clone_size: .; d_call: TRBD2; j_call: TRBJ2-7; v_call: TRBV6-1; cdr3_nt: TGTGCCAGCAGAGCTCGGACTAGCGAGCACGAGCAGTACTTC; cdr3_aa: CASRARTSEHEQYF
clone_size: .; d_call: .; j_call: TRBJ2-1; v_call: TRBV27; cdr3_nt: TGTGCCAGCAGTTTATGGGCAGGCGGCAATGAGCAGTTCTTC; cdr3_aa: CASSLWAGGNEQFF